The table lists the clone carrying this T cell receptor (beta chain) with a count of one. The repertoire was sequenced with immunoSEQ multiplex PCR; TCRdb's copy has only in-frame clones and lacks some. The data hold tens of thousands of clones, with 85% to 95% observed a single time. Trimming removed 1 base at V and 3 bases at J, with 16 bases between. This CDR3 is built from 16 residues. CDR1 and CDR2 (germline): MNHNS, SASEGT. These data originate in a study of T cell changes during pregnancy in multiple sclerosis. The sequence was collected from a female donor with multiple sclerosis, enrolled in a pregnancy study. The starting material was CD4+ T cells from peripheral blood mononuclear cells, obtained in the third trimester of pregnancy. The chain uses TRBV6-1 and TRBJ2-7, with a weak D call TRBD2 (6 bases). CDR3 amino acids: CASSEVGGVPFYEQYF. CDR3 nucleotide sequence: TGTGCCAGCAGTGAAGTAGGAGGGGTCCCGTTCTACGAGCAGTACTTC.